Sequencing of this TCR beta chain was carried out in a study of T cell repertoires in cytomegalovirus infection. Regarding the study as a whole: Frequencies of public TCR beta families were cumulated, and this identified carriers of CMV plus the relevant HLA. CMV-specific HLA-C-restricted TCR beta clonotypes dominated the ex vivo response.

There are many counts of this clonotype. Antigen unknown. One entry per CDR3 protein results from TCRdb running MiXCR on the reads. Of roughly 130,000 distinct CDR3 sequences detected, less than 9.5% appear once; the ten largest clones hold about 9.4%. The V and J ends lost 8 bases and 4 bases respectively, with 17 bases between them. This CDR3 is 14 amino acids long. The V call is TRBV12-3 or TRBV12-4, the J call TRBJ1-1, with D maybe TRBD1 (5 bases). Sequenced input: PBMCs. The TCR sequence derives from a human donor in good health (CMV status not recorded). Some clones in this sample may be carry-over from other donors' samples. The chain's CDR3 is CASGWGFVSTEAFF. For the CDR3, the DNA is TGTGCCAGCGGGTGGGGGTTCGTGAGCACTGAAGCTTTCTTT.